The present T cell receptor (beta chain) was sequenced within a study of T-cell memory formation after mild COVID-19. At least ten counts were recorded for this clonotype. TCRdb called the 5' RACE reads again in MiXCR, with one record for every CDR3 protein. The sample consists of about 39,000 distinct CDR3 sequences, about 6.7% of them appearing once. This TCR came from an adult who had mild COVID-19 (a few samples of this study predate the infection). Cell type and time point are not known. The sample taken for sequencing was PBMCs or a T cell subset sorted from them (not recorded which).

The CDR3 loop is CASIFSRADTQYF. The CDR3, as DNA: TGTGCCAGCATATTTTCGAGGGCAGATACGCAGTATTTT. V gene TRBV12-3 or TRBV12-4 combines with J gene TRBJ2-3, with D possibly TRBD2 on 5 matching bases. The CDR3 is 13 residues long. V was trimmed by 7 bases and J by 4 bases, leaving 12 bases between them.